This record covers a single TCR beta chain. Its antigen is unknown. Second-dose recipients at about 4 or about 12 weeks were treated as one pooled group. The sample is drawn from a study of T cell responses to AZD1222 COVID-19 vaccine. Method: immunoSEQ multiplex PCR; TCRdb's copy keeps in-frame clones and lacks some. The data show fewer than 100,000 clones, around nine tenths seen once. Study-wide findings and caveats: Vaccine-associated CD4 TCRs spanned spike, dominant at 160-218 and 743-854. Only six people who got AZD1222 tested seropositive at baseline.

The receptor was derived from an adult who received the AZD1222 COVID-19 vaccine. The sequenced sample was peripheral blood, obtained 28 days after the second AZD1222 dose.

The CDR3 nucleotides are TGTGCCAGCTCGCCCGGACAGGGGGCAAATGGCTACACCTTC. Translated, it gives CASSPGQGANGYTF. The chain has TRBV18 and TRBJ1-2, with TRBD1 identical over 11 bases. The CDR3 runs 14 residues. The junction had 6 bases not matched to a gene; V was cut back by 6 bases and J by 6 bases. Germline V CDR1 and CDR2: KGHSH, LQKENI.